This T cell receptor beta chain was captured in a study of shared clonotypes between healthy human individuals. As to this clone: Its target is unknown.

Findings and caveats of the study: Generation probability values for non-shared clonotypes were lower than those for clonotypes shared by all four donors.

Clones were sequenced by immunoSEQ multiplex PCR, and TCRdb holds only the in-frame ones, with some missing. The top ten hold roughly 1.1% of the sample, which has some 1.5 million clones, around 95% seen once. The V gene's germline CDR1 is GTSNPN and CDR2 SVGIG (reference sequence). Trimming removed 0 bases from V and 4 bases from J; junction bases left unmatched: 7. This CDR3 has 15 residues. This receptor was obtained from a man younger than 40 in good health. This chain joins TRBV30 and TRBJ2-3, with 7 bases aligning to TRBD2. The sequenced material came from naive CD4+ T cells sorted from blood. As for subset: CD45RA+ positively selected. Here the CDR3 reads CAWSVGGSAADTQYF. Written as DNA, the CDR3 is TGTGCCTGGAGTGTAGGCGGGAGTGCCGCAGATACGCAGTATTTT.